The 9 T cell receptor beta chains below come from one sample, sequenced in a study of blood T cell repertoires in COVID-19. The table came from immunoSEQ multiplex PCR; TCRdb's copy has only in-frame clones and leaves some out. In the table there are roughly 240,000 clones, 86% of which are singletons. Sequencing was performed on peripheral blood. The receptor source for this set is a man aged 18-30 years with active or convalescent COVID-19.

This clone was seen at least ten times. The chain joins TRBV2 to TRBJ1-5; unclear D gene. The ends were cut back, 4 bases at V and 3 bases at J, with 13 bases in the middle. Germline V lookup: CDR1 SNHLY, CDR2 FYNNEI. The CDR3 consists of 15 residues. The CDR3 region is CASSVPRLLNQPQHF. CDR3 nucleotide sequence: TGTGCCAGCAGTGTCCCCAGGCTTCTCAATCAGCCCCAGCATTTT. The full variable domain, with the rest looked up from reference TRBV2 and TRBJ1-5, is EPEVTQTPSHQVTQMGQEVILRCVPISNHLYFYWYRQILGQKVEFLVSFYNNEISEKSEIFDDQFSVERPDGSNFTLKIRSTKLEDSAMYFCASSVPRLLNQPQHFGDGTRLSIL.

J is TRBJ2-3 and V is TRBV11-1, with D perhaps TRBD2 (5 bases). Trimming stripped 3 bases from V and 2 bases from J, with 9 bases between. There are 14 residues in the CDR3. CDR1 is SGHAT, CDR2 FQDESV, per germline (reference sequence). The CDR3 loop reads CASSFLASTDTQYF. The CDR3 coding sequence is TGTGCCAGCAGCTTCCTAGCTTCCACAGATACGCAGTATTTT.

J is TRBJ1-2 and V is TRBV7-9; D possibly corresponds to TRBD1 (6 bases). The CDR3 covers 15 residues. Germline assignment: CDR1 SEHNR and CDR2 FQNEAQ (reference sequence). V was trimmed by 5 bases and J by 8 bases, leaving 21 bases between them. This CDR3 reads CASSPFDRSVGGYTF. The CDR3 nucleotides are TGTGCCAGCAGCCCTTTTGACAGGTCGGTGGGGGGCTACACCTTC.

The chain carries TRBV5-1 and TRBJ2-5; TRBD2 agrees at 11 bases. This CDR3 comprises 14 residues. With 3 bases clipped from V and 3 bases from J, the junction kept 1 base outside the gene matches. Looked up from germline, CDR1 is SGHRS and CDR2 is YFSETQ. The CDR3 spells CASSSTSGKETQYF. CDR3 DNA: TGCGCCAGCAGCTCGACTAGCGGGAAAGAGACCCAGTACTTC.

V gene TRBV10-3 combines with J gene TRBJ2-2; a weak D match, TRBD1 (6 bases). The germline V and J ends were trimmed by 5 bases and 1 base, with 8 bases remaining between them. The CDR3 has 14 residues. Germline V gives CDR1 ENHRY, CDR2 SYGVKD. DNA of the CDR3: TGTGCCATCAGTTCGACAGGGAACACCGGGGAGCTGTTTTTT. Its translation: CAISSTGNTGELFF.

This sequence joins TRBV30 and TRBJ2-7, with TRBD1 as a possible D gene (7 bases). CDR3 length: 13 amino acids. CDR1 and CDR2 from the germline V gene are GTSNPN and SVGIG (reference sequence). V lost 5 bases, J lost 6 bases, and 17 bases lay in between. The CDR3 DNA follows: TGTGCCTGGTCCCAGGGGGGCTTCTCCGAGCAGTACTTC. Protein sequence: CAWSQGGFSEQYF.

The rearrangement uses TRBV7-8 and TRBJ1-1, with 8 positions matching TRBD1. Germline V lookup: CDR1 SGHVS, CDR2 FQNEAQ. The CDR3 runs to 15 residues. Trimming cost V 4 bases and J 0 bases; bases outside gene matches: 4. The CDR3 DNA sequence: TGTGCCAGCAGCTCGAGGACAGGGATGAACACTGAAGCTTTCTTT. Its protein is CASSSRTGMNTEAFF. Based on the CDR3 plus reference TRBV7-8 and TRBJ1-1, the full variable domain is GAGVSQSPRYKVAKRGQDVALRCDPISGHVSLFWYQQALGQGPEFLTYFQNEAQLDKSGLPSDRFFAERPEGSVSTLKIQRTQQEDSAVYLCASSSRTGMNTEAFFGQGTRLTVV.

The chain links TRBV16 to TRBJ1-3; unclear D gene. CDR1 and CDR2 (germline): KGHSY, FQNENV. The CDR3 spans 15 residues. With 1 base removed from V and 2 bases from J, the gap between germline ends came to 9 bases. The CDR3 DNA reads as TGTGCCAGCAGCCAATACAGAAACCCTGGAAACACCATATATTTT. It encodes CASSQYRNPGNTIYF.

V gene TRBV11-2 combines with J gene TRBJ2-7, with TRBD2 identical over 7 bases. Losses at the gene ends were 5 bases for V and 3 bases for J; bases not matched to a gene: 7. Per germline, CDR1 SGHAT and CDR2 FQNNGV. CDR3 length: 14 amino acids. In DNA form, the CDR3 reads TGTGCCAGCAGCGGGGGGTCGGGGGGCTACGAGCAGTACTTC. Protein: CASSGGSGGYEQYF.